A single sample is the source of the 17 T cell receptor beta chains below, sequenced in a study of beta chain features in type 1 diabetes. Sequencing targeted expressed TCRB transcripts, as all isolated RNA had been reverse transcribed. Generated by immunoSEQ multiplex PCR, the TCRdb table keeps only in-frame clones and is missing some. This repertoire shows 360,000 or so clones, around a fifth found once; its top ten account for under 0.05%. Sequencing was done on a sample of naive CD4+ T cells from blood. These receptors all come from a woman younger than 35 in good health.

The chain carries TRBV9 and TRBJ2-1; a possible D gene is TRBD1 (6 bases). V dropped 0 bases and J dropped 5 bases, with 12 bases sitting between them. The germline V gene has CDR1 SGDLS and CDR2 YYNGEE. There are 15 residues in the CDR3. The CDR3 loop reads CASSVVQGTHNEQFF. Written as DNA, the CDR3 is TGTGCCAGCAGCGTAGTACAGGGTACCCACAATGAGCAGTTCTTC.

The chain is built from TRBV27 and TRBJ2-7, with D perhaps matching TRBD1 (5 bases). From germline, CDR1 is MNHEY and CDR2 SMNVEV (reference sequence). The CDR3 length is 14 residues. V lost 3 bases, J lost 3 bases, and 12 bases lay in between. This CDR3 is CASSLQGKLYEQYF. CDR3 sequence (DNA): TGTGCCAGCAGTTTGCAGGGCAAACTCTACGAGCAGTACTTC.

This clone was seen only a few times. The J gene is TRBJ1-2, the V gene TRBV19; tentatively, D is TRBD1 (6 bases). V was pared by 1 base and J by 4 bases, with 16 bases between. Germline CDR1 and CDR2: LNHDA and SQIVND (reference sequence). This CDR3 has 16 amino acids. Written as DNA, the CDR3 is TGTGCCAGTAGTATAGCGATGGACAGACCTCTCTATGGCTACACCTTC. It specifies CASSIAMDRPLYGYTF.

Only a few counts were recorded for this clone. The V call is TRBV5-1, the J call TRBJ2-6, with TRBD1 matching over 7 bases. With V trimmed by 4 bases and J by 0 bases, 13 bases remained unmatched. CDR1 SGHRS and CDR2 YFSETQ come from the germline V gene. This CDR3 is built from 19 residues. CDR3 residues: CASSLDDRDGSSGANVLTF. DNA of the CDR3: TGCGCCAGCAGCCTAGACGACAGGGACGGATCCTCTGGGGCCAACGTCCTGACTTTC.

This clone has more than one count but fewer than ten. The chain carries TRBV29-1 and TRBJ2-7, with 10 bases matching TRBD2. The V gene's germline CDR1 is SQVTM and CDR2 ANQGSEA. The CDR3 covers 14 residues. Losses at the gene ends were 4 bases for V and 2 bases for J; bases not matched to a gene: 5. The CDR3 here is CSVVTAGGAYEQYF. CDR3 sequence (DNA): TGCAGCGTTGTCACAGCGGGAGGGGCCTACGAGCAGTACTTC.

The V call is TRBV4-1, the J call TRBJ2-7, with 7 bases that match TRBD2. This CDR3 is built from 13 residues. Trimming cost V 4 bases and J 5 bases; bases outside gene matches: 5. Looked up from germline, CDR1 is MGHRA and CDR2 is YSYEKL. CDR3 residues: CASSRLADNEQYF. DNA of the CDR3: TGCGCCAGCAGCCGCCTAGCGGATAACGAGCAGTACTTC.

This clone was seen more than once but under ten times. Different DNA sequences within this sample yield the same CDR3. In DNA, the CDR3 is TGTGCCTGGAGGGGACAGGGGGACGAGCAGTACTTC. Amino acid sequence: CAWRGQGDEQYF. The gene calls are TRBV30 and TRBJ2-7, with 11 bases lining up with TRBD1. Trimming removed 3 bases from V and 5 bases from J; junction bases left unmatched: 0. The CDR3 sequence is 12 residues long. Germline CDR1 GTSNPN, CDR2 SVGIG (reference sequence).

This clone was seen a single time. V is TRBV29-1 and J is TRBJ2-5; 14 nucleotides align to TRBD2. Germline V gene data show CDR1 as SQVTM and CDR2 as ANQGSEA. Trimming took 7 bases from V and 11 from J; bases not matched to a gene: 6. The CDR3 is made up of 12 amino acids. The CDR3 is CSGGLAGARQYF. The CDR3 nucleotides are TGCAGCGGGGGACTAGCGGGAGCTCGGCAGTACTTC.

This clone was detected a few times. V gene TRBV21-1 combines with J gene TRBJ2-5; no DNA check was done on the table's D call, TRBD1. TRBV21-1 is marked as a pseudogene. CDR3 size: 15 residues. This CDR3 is CASSEIGQGRETQYF. The CDR3 bases are TGTGCCAGCTCCGAGATTGGACAGGGGCGAGAGACCCAGTACTTC.

The V and J genes are TRBV30 and TRBJ2-1; no reliable D call. The CDR3 contains 12 residues. Per germline, CDR1 GTSNPN and CDR2 SVGIG (reference sequence). Trimming took 7 bases from V and 6 from J, leaving 13 bases between them. CDR3 coding DNA: TGTGCCTCCCCGGTAAACCTCAATGAGCAGTTCTTC. It is translated as CASPVNLNEQFF.

This clone turned up a few times. The chain carries TRBV30 and TRBJ1-2, with 7 bases matching TRBD1. The germline V gene has CDR1 GTSNPN and CDR2 SVGIG (reference sequence). The CDR3 runs to 14 residues. Unmatched junction bases numbered 8, after V lost 0 bases and J lost 7 bases. The DNA of the CDR3 is TGTGCCTGGAGTGTCGGCAGGGGGGAAGTTGGCTACACCTTC. Residues: CAWSVGRGEVGYTF. Filled out from reference TRBV30 and TRBJ1-2, the complete variable domain reads SQTIHQWPATLVQPVGSPLSLECTVEGTSNPNLYWYRQAAGRGLQLLFYSVGIGQISSEVPQNLSASRPQDRQFILSSKKLLLSDSGFYLCAWSVGRGEVGYTFGSGTRLTVV.

The sample holds a few counts of this clone. V gene TRBV5-1 combines with J gene TRBJ1-2; 8 bases fit TRBD1. The junction had 4 bases not matched to a gene; V was cut back by 0 bases and J by 6 bases. The CDR3 runs 14 residues. Germline V gives CDR1 SGHRS, CDR2 YFSETQ. The CDR3 protein is CASSLAAGGDGYTF. CDR3 DNA sequence: TGCGCCAGCAGCTTGGCTGCAGGGGGCGATGGCTACACCTTC.

This CDR3 is CASNSSPTGAGGYTF. In nucleotides, the CDR3 is TGTGCCAGCAACTCCAGCCCGACAGGGGCGGGAGGCTACACCTTC. The chain employs TRBV7-2 and TRBJ1-2; 8 bases are a match to TRBD1. Trimming cost V 7 bases and J 8 bases; bases outside gene matches: 15. The CDR3 length is 15 residues. Per the germline V gene, CDR1 is SGHTA and CDR2 is FQGNSA.

This clone has just a few counts. This chain's CDR3 is CASSTGGDNSEAFF. CDR3 nucleotide sequence: TGTGCCAGTAGTACAGGGGGAGATAATAGTGAAGCTTTCTTT. The V gene is TRBV19, the J gene TRBJ1-1, with 7 bases lining up with TRBD1. This CDR3 spans 14 amino acids. The V gene's germline CDR1 is LNHDA and CDR2 SQIVND (reference sequence). Trimming cost V 4 bases and J 7 bases; bases outside gene matches: 9.

V is TRBV11-2 and J is TRBJ2-1, with D perhaps TRBD2 (6 bases). The V end lost 5 bases, the J end lost 7 bases, and 12 bases lay between the germline ends. Germline V CDR1 and CDR2: SGHAT, FQNNGV. The CDR3 length is 13 residues. CDR3 DNA: TGTGCCAGCAGCCCCGGGACTTTTAATGAGCAGTTCTTC. The encoded protein is CASSPGTFNEQFF.

This clone was found a few times. The chain carries TRBV25-1 and TRBJ2-2; D unresolved. CDR1 MGHDK and CDR2 SYGVNS come from the germline V gene. The CDR3 spans 15 residues. V shed 2 bases and J shed 1 base, with 8 bases lying between them. CDR3 loop: CASSEGRGNTGELFF. In DNA, the CDR3 is TGTGCCAGCAGTGAAGGTCGAGGGAACACCGGGGAGCTGTTTTTT.

This clone was counted a few times. The chain combines TRBV12-5 with TRBJ1-2, with a possible D match to TRBD1 (5 bases). This CDR3 region has 12 residues. V gave up 2 bases and J gave up 5 bases, with 6 bases separating them. The germline V gene has CDR1 LGHNT and CDR2 FRNRAP. Here the CDR3 reads CASGLRGYGYTF. For the CDR3, the DNA is TGTGCTAGTGGTTTGAGGGGTTATGGCTACACCTTC.